This TCR beta chain derives from a study of blood T cell repertoires in COVID-19 (TCRdb year 2020). As for the study more broadly: The collaborator samples originated in the United States, Italy and Spain and spanned the acute and convalescent phases of COVID-19. The material from the prospective study consisted of cDNA or gDNA derived from T cells, B-cell-depleted T cells, or PBMCs. Samples were obtained from the ongoing ImmuneRACE study (first 160 participants) and from 1,254 subjects provided by 6 global collaborators. Where HLA class I and class II types were available, the types were taken from metadata supplied by the sample provider, not from assay-based typing. Nearly every sample came with metadata listing a de-identified subject ID, COVID-19 status, age in years and sex. Subjects who had been exposed to COVID-19, were actively infected with it, or had recovered from it provided the deeply sampled blood TCRbeta repertoires that made up the dataset. A freely available public database, intended as a resource for researchers studying the immune response to SARS-CoV-2, is where the repertoires were released. The paper as a whole reports these results and caveats: Clinical and demographic metadata were provided uncurated, with the amount varying by source and participant.

The CDR3 holds 14 amino acids from the cysteine to the phenylalanine. CDR3 DNA only is kept here, 42 bases in frame from base 1. Trimming accounts for 10 bases at V and 4 bases at J, while the number of junction bases matched to no gene is 10. CDR1 is given as SNHLY and CDR2 as FYNNEI, both from the germline V gene. Comments on this clone: Its recognized antigen is unknown. Within one base of it there is no much larger clone, and no base qualities were kept.

The collaborating institutions used their own protocols to collect whole blood in K2EDTA tubes. Collaborator samples were shipped for TCRbeta analysis as frozen whole blood, isolated PBMCs, or DNA extracted from either sample type. The immunoSEQ Assay, a bias-controlled multiplex PCR, was used to amplify TCRbeta CDR3 regions from genomic DNA. The study's own analysis went as follows. The number of nucleated cells in each sample was estimated from the amplification of reference gene primers within the assay. Sequence reads were collapsed and filtered to measure the absolute abundance of every unique TCRbeta CDR3 rearrangement. Productive Simpson clonality was computed per sample as the square root of Simpson's diversity index over productive rearrangements. This immuneACCESS table, as held by TCRdb, lists in-frame sequences with V and J called but not all clones. Of the missing ones, under half trace to an unresolved V gene in checked studies; the others have no known cause. V, J and clone size were drawn from that table, and D and trimming were deduced from the DNA. The sample contains roughly 70,000 clones, 91% of them found a single time. Clones ranked in the top ten supply approximately 4.8% of the sample.

The chain was built from TRBV2 and TRBJ1-1, with 9 junctional bases fitting TRBD1. The TCR was taken from a woman aged 55-70 years with active COVID-19. Sequenced input: peripheral blood. The DNA is as follows: TGTGCCACCAGGACAGGGGAAGGGATCACTGAAGCTTTCTTT. It encodes CATRTGEGITEAFF.